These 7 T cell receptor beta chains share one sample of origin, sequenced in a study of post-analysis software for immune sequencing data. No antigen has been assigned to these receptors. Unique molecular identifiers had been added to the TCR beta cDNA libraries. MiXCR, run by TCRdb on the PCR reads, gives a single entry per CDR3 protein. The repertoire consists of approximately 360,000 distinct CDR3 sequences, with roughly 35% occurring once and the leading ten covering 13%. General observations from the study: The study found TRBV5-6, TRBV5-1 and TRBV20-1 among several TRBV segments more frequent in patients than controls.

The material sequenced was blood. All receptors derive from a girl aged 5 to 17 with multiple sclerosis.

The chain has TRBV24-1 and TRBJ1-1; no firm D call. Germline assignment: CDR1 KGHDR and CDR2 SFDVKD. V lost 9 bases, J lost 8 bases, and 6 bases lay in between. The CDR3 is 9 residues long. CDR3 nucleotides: TGTGCCACCCGTGGGGAAGCTTTCTTT. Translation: CATRGEAFF.

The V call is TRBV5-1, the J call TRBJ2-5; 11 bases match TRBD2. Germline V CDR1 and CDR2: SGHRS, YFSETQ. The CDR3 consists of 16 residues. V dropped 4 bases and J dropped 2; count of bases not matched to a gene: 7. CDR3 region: CASSTSLAGGQETQYF. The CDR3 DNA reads TGCGCCAGCAGCACCAGCCTAGCGGGGGGACAAGAGACCCAGTACTTC.

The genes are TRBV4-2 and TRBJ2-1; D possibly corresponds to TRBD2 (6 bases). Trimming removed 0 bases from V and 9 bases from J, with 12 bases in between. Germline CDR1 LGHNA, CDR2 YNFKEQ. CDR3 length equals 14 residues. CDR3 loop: CASSQDRGVGEQFF. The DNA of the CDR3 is TGTGCCAGCAGCCAAGATCGCGGGGTTGGTGAGCAGTTCTTC.

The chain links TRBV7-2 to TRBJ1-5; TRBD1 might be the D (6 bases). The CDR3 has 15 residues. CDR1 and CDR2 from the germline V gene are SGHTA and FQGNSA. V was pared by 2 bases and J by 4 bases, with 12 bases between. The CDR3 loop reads CASSLSSRGNQPQHF. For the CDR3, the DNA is TGTGCCAGCAGCTTATCGAGCAGGGGAAATCAGCCCCAGCATTTT.

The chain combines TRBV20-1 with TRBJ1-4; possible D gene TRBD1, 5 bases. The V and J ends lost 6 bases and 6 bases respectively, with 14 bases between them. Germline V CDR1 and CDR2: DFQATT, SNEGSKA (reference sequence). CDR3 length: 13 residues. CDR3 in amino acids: CSAFGVGDEKLFF. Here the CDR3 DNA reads TGCAGTGCCTTCGGGGTAGGGGATGAAAAACTGTTTTTT.

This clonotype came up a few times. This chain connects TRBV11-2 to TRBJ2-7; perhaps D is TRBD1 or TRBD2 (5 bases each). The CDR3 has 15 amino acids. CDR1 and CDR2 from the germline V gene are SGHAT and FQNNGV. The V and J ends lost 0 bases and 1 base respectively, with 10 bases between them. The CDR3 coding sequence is TGTGCCAGCAGCTTAGATGGAGAGGGGTCCTACGAGCAGTACTTC. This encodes CASSLDGEGSYEQYF.

CDR3 sequence: CASSSGLYQPQHF. The CDR3 region has the DNA TGTGCCAGCAGCTCCGGACTTTACCAGCCCCAGCATTTT. The chain combines TRBV7-9 with TRBJ1-5; D is uncertain. V was pared by 4 bases and J by 7 bases, with 11 bases between. The germline V gene has CDR1 SEHNR and CDR2 FQNEAQ (reference sequence). The length of the CDR3 is 13 residues. The full variable domain, rest sourced from reference TRBV7-9 and TRBJ1-5, is DTGVSQNPRHKITKRGQNVTFRCDPISEHNRLYWYRQTLGQGPEFLTYFQNEAQLEKSRLLSDRFSAERPKGSFSTLEIQRTEQGDSAMYLCASSSGLYQPQHFGDGTRLSIL.